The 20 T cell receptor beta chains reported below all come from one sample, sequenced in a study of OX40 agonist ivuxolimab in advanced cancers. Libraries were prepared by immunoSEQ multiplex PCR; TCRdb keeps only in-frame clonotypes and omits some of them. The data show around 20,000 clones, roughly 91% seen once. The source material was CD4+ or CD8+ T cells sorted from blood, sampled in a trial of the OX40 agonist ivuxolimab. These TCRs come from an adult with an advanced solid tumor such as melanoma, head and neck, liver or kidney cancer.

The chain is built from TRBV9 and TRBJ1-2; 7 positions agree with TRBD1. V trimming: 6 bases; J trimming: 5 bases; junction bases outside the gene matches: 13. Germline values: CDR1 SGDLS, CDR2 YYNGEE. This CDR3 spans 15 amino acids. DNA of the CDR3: TGTGCCAGCACCCCGGGAACAGGGGAGTGGTATGGCTACACCTTC. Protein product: CASTPGTGEWYGYTF.

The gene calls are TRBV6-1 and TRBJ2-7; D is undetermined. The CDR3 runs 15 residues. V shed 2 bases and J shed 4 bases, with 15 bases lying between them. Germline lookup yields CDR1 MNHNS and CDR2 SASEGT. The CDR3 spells CASSEYRAISYEQYF. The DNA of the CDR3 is TGTGCCAGCAGTGAATATCGGGCAATCTCATACGAGCAGTACTTC.

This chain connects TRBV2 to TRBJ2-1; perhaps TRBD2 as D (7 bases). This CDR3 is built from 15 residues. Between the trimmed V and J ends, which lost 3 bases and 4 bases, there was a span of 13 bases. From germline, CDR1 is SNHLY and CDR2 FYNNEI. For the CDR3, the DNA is TGTGCCAGCAGTGAGTCGGGGAGGGGGTACAATGAGCAGTTCTTC. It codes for CASSESGRGYNEQFF.

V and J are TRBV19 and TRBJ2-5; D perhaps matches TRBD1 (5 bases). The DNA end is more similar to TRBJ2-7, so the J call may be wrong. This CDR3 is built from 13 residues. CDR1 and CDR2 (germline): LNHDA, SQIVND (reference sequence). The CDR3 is CASSIGRGNEQYF. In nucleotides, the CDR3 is TGTGCCAGTAGTATAGGTAGGGGTAACGAGCAGTACTTC.

The CDR3 is CASSLWGSRTEAFF. CDR3 nucleotide sequence: TGTGCCAGCAGTTTATGGGGATCGAGAACTGAAGCTTTCTTT. The J gene is TRBJ1-1, the V gene TRBV27; no reliable D call. Germline V gene lookup returns CDR1 MNHEY and CDR2 SMNVEV (reference sequence). Trimming pared 1 base from V and 5 bases from J, leaving 11 bases between. The CDR3 totals 14 residues.

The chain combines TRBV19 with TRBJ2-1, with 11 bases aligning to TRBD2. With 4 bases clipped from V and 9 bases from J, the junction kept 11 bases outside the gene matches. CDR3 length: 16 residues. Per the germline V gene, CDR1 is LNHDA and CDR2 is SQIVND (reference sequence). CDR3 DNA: TGTGCCAGTAGTACCGGGACTAGCGGTCCCCCCGGTGAGCAGTTCTTC. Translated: CASSTGTSGPPGEQFF. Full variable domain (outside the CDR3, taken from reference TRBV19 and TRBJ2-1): DGGITQSPKYLFRKEGQNVTLSCEQNLNHDAMYWYRQDPGQGLRLIYYSQIVNDFQKGDIAEGYSVSREKKESFPLTVTSAQKNPTAFYLCASSTGTSGPPGEQFFGPGTRLTVL.

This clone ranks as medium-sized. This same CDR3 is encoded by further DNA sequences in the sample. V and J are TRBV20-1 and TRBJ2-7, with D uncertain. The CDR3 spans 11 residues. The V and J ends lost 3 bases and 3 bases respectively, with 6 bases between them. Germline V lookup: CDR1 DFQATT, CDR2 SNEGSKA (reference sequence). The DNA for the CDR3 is TGCAGTGCTAGTCCGGGCTACGAGCAGTACTTC. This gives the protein CSASPGYEQYF.

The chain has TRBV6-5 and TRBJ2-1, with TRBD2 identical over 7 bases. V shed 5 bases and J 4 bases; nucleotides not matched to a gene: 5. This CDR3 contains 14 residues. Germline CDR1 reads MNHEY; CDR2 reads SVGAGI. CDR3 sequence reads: CASSLSGRYNEQFF. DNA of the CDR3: TGTGCCAGCAGTCTATCCGGGAGGTACAATGAGCAGTTCTTC.

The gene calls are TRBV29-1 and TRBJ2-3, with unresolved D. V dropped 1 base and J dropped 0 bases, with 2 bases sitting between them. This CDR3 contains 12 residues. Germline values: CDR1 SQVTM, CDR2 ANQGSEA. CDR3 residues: CSVEVSTDTQYF. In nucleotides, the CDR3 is TGCAGCGTTGAAGTCAGCACAGATACGCAGTATTTT.

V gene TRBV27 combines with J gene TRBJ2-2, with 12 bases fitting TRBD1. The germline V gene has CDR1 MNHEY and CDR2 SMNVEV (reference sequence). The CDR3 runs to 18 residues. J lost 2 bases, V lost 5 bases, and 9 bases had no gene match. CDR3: CASSGPGQGAINTGELFF. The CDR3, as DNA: TGTGCCAGCAGTGGACCGGGACAGGGGGCCATAAACACCGGGGAGCTGTTTTTT.

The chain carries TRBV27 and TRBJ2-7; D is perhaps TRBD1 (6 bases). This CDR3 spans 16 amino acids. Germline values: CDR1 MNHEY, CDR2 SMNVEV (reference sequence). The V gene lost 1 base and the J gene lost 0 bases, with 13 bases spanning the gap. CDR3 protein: CASSLFPGQSSYEQYF. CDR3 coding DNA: TGTGCCAGCAGTTTATTCCCGGGACAAAGCTCCTACGAGCAGTACTTC.

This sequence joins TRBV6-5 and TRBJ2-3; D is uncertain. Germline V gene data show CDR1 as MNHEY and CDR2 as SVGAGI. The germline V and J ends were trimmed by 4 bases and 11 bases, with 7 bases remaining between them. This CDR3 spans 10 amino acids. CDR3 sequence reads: CASSWPRQYF. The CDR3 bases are TGTGCCAGCAGTTGGCCAAGGCAGTATTTT.

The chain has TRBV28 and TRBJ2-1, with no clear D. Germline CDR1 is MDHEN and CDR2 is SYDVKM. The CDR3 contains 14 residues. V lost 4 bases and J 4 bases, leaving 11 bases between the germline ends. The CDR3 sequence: CASSSLDDYNEQFF. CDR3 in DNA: TGTGCCAGCAGTTCGCTGGACGATTACAATGAGCAGTTCTTC.

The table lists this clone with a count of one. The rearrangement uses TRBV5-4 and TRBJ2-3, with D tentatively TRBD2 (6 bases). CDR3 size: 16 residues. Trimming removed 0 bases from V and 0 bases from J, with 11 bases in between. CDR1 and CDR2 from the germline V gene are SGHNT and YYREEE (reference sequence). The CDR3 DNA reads TGTGCCAGCAGCTTGGCGGGACTCCTAAGCACAGATACGCAGTATTTT. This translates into CASSLAGLLSTDTQYF.

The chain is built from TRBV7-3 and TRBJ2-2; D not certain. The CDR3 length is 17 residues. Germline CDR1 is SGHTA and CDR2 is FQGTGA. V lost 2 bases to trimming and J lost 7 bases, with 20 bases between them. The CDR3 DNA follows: TGTGCCAGCAGCTTAGGATCTTCTATCGTGGGCGGCGGGGAGCTGTTTTTT. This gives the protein CASSLGSSIVGGGELFF.

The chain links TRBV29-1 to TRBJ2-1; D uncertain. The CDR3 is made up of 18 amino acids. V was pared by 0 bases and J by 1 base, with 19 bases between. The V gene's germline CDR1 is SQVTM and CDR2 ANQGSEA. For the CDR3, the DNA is TGCAGCGTTGAAGAGACCACCCTTTGGAAAGGGTCCTACAATGAGCAGTTCTTC. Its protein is CSVEETTLWKGSYNEQFF.

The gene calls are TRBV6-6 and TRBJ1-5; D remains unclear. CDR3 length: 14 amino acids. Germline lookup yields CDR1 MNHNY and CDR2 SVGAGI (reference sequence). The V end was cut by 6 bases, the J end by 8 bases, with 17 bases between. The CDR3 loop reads CASRSGSVAEPQHF. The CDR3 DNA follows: TGTGCCAGCAGATCCGGGTCCGTTGCAGAGCCCCAGCATTTT.

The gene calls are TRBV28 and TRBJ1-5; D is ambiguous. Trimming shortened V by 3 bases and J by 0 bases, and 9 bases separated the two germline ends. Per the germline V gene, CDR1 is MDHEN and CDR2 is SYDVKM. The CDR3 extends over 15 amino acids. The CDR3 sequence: CASSFLEYSNQPQHF. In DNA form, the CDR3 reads TGTGCCAGCAGTTTTCTCGAATATAGCAATCAGCCCCAGCATTTT. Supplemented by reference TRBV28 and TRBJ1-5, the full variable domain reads DVKVTQSSRYLVKRTGEKVFLECVQDMDHENMFWYRQDPGLGLRLIYFSYDVKMKEKGDIPEGYSVSREKKERFSLILESASTNQTSMYLCASSFLEYSNQPQHFGDGTRLSIL.

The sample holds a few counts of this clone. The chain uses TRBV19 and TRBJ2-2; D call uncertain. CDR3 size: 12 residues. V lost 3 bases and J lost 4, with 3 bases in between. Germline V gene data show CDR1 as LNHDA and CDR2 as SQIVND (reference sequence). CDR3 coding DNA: TGTGCCAGTAGTATCAGCACCGGGGAGCTGTTTTTT. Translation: CASSISTGELFF.

The CDR3 here is CASSKGVKYEQYF. CDR3 nucleotides: TGTGCCAGCAGCAAAGGGGTGAAGTACGAGCAGTACTTC. This chain uses TRBV5-6 with TRBJ2-7; D perhaps matches TRBD1 (5 bases). This CDR3 is 13 amino acids long. Between the trimmed V and J ends, which lost 4 bases and 4 bases, there was a span of 12 bases. CDR1 is SGHDT, CDR2 YYEEEE, per germline.